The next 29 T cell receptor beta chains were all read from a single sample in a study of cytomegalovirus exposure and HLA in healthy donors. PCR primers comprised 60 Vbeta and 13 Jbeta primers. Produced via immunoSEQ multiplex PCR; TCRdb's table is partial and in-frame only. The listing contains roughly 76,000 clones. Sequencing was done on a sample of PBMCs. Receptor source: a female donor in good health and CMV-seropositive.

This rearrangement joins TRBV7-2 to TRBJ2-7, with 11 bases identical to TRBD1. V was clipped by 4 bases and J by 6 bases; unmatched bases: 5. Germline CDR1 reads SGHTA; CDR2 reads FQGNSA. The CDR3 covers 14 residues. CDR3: CASSSGTGGREQYF. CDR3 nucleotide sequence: TGTGCCAGCAGCTCCGGGACAGGGGGTCGCGAGCAGTACTTC.

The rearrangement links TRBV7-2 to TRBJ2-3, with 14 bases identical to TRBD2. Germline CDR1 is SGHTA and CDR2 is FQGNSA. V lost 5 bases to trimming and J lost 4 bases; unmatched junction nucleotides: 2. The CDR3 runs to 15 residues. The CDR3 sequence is CASSQGLAGADTQYF. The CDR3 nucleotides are TGTGCCAGCAGCCAGGGACTAGCGGGAGCAGATACGCAGTATTTT.

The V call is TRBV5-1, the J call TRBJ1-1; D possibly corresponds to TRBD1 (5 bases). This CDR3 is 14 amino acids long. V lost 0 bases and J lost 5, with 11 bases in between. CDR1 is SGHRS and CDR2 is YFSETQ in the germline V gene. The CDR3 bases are TGCGCCAGCAGCTTGGACTTCGGGGGGACTGAAGCTTTCTTT. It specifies CASSLDFGGTEAFF. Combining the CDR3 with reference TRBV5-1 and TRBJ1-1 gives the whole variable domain KAGVTQTPRYLIKTRGQQVTLSCSPISGHRSVSWYQQTPGQGLQFLFEYFSETQRNKGNFPGRFSGRQFSNSRSEMNVSTLELGDSALYLCASSLDFGGTEAFFGQGTRLTVV.

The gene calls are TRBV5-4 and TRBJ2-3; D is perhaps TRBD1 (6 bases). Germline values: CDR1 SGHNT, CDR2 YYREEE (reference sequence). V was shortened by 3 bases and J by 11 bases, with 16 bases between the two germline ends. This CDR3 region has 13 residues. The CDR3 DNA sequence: TGTGCCAGCAGCTACGGGACCAACAGGGAGCAGTATTTT. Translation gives CASSYGTNREQYF.

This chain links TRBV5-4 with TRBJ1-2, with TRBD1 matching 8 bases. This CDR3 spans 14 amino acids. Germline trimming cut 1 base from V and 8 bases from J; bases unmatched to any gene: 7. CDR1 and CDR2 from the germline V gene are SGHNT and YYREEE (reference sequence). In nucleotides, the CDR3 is TGTGCCAGCAGCTTGTCAGGGGGCGCATTGGGCTACACCTTC. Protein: CASSLSGGALGYTF.

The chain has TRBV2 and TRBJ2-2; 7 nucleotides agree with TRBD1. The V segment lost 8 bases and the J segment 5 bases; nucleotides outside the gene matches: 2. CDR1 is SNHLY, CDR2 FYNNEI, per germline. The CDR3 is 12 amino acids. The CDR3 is CASLRGTGELFF. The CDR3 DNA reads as TGTGCCAGCCTCAGGGGGACCGGGGAGCTGTTTTTT. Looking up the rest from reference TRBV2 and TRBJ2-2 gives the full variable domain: EPEVTQTPSHQVTQMGQEVILRCVPISNHLYFYWYRQILGQKVEFLVSFYNNEISEKSEIFDDQFSVERPDGSNFTLKIRSTKLEDSAMYFCASLRGTGELFFGEGSRLTVL.

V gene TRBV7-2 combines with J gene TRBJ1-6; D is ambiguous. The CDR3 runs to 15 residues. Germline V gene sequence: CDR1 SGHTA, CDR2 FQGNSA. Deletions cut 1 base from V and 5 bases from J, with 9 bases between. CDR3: CASSLVVGNNSPLHF. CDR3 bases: TGTGCCAGCAGCTTAGTGGTGGGCAATAATTCACCCCTCCACTTT.

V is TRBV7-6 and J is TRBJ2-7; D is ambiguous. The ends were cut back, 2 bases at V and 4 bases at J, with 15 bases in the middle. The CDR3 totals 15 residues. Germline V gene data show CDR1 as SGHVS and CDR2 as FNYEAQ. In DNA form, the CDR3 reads TGTGCCAGCAGCTTAATCCCTAGTATTGTTTACGAGCAGTACTTC. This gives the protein CASSLIPSIVYEQYF.

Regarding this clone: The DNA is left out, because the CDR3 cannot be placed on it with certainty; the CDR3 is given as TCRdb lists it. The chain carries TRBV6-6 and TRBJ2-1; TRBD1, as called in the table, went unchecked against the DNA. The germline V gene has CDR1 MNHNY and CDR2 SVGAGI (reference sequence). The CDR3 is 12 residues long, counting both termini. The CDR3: CASSYVGQGTFF.

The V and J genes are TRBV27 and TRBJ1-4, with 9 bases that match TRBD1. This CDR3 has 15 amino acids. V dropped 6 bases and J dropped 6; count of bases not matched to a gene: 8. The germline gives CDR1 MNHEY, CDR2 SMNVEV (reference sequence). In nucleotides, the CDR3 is TGTGCCAGCAGCCCCTGGACAGGGGCGGATGAAAAACTGTTTTTT. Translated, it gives CASSPWTGADEKLFF.

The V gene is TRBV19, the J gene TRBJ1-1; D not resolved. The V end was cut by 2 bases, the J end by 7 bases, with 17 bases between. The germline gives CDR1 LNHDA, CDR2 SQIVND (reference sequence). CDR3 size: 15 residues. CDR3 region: CASSISPRGFDEAFF. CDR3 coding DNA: TGTGCCAGTAGTATATCCCCCCGAGGGTTTGATGAAGCTTTCTTT.

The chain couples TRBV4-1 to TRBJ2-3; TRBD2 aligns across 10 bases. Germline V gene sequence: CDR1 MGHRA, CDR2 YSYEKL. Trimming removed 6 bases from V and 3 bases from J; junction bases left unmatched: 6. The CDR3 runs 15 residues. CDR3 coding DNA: TGCGCCAGCAGTCGGAGCGGGAGGGATACAGATACGCAGTATTTT. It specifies CASSRSGRDTDTQYF.

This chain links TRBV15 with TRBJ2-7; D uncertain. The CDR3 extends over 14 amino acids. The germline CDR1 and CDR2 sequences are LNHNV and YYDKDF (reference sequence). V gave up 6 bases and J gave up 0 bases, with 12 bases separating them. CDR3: CATSPEKPSYEQYF. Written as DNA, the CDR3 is TGTGCCACCAGTCCCGAGAAGCCCTCCTACGAGCAGTACTTC.

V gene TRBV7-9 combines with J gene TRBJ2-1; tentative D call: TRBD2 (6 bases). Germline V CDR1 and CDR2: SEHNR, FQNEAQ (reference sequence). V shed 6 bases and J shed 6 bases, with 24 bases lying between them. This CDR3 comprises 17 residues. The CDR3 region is CASSTWTVGPGGNEQFF. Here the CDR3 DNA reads TGTGCCAGCAGTACGTGGACCGTAGGACCCGGGGGCAATGAGCAGTTCTTC.

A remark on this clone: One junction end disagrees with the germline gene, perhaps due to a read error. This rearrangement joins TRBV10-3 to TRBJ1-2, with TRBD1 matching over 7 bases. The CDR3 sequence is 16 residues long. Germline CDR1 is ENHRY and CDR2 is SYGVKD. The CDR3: CAITERPGDSFYGYTF. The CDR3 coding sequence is TGTGCCATCACTGAGAGACCCGGGGACAGCTTCTATGGCTACACCTTC.

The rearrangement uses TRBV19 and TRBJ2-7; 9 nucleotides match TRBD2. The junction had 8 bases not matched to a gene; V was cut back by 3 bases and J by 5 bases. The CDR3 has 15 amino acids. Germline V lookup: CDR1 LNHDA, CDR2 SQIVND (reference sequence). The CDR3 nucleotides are TGTGCCAGTAGTATCGTCCAGCGGGGGGTCGACGAGCAGTACTTC. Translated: CASSIVQRGVDEQYF.

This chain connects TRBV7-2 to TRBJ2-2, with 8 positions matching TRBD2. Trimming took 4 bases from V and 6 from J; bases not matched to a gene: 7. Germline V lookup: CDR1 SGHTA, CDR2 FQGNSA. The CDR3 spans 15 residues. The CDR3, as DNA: TGTGCCAGCAGCTCACGGGAGGGAGTATCCGGGGAGCTGTTTTTT. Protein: CASSSREGVSGELFF.

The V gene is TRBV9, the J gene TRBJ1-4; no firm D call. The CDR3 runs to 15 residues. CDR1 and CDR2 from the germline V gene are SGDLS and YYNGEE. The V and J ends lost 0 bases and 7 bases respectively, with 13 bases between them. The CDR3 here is CASSVEPGFGEKLFF. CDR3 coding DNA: TGTGCCAGCAGCGTAGAACCCGGGTTTGGTGAAAAACTGTTTTTT.

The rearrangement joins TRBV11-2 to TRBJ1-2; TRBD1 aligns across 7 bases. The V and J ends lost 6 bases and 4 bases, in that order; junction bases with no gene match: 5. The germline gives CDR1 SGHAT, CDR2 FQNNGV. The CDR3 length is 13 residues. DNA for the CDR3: TGTGCCAGCAGGCCGACAGGGAGCTATGGCTACACCTTC. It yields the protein CASRPTGSYGYTF. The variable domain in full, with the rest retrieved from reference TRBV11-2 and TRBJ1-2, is EAGVAQSPRYKIIEKRQSVAFWCNPISGHATLYWYQQILGQGPKLLIQFQNNGVVDDSQLPKDRFSAERLKGVDSTLKIQPAKLEDSAVYLCASRPTGSYGYTFGSGTRLTVV.

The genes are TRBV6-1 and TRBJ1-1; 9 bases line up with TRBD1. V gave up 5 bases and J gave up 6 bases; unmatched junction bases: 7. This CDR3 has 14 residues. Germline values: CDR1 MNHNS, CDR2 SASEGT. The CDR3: CASSLVGQGSEAFF. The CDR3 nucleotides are TGTGCCAGCAGTTTAGTGGGACAGGGCTCTGAAGCTTTCTTT.

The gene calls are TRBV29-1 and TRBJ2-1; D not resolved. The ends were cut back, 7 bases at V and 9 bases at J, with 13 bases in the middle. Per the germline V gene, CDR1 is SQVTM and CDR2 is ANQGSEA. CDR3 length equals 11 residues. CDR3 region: CSATESAEQFF. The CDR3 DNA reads TGCAGCGCCACGGAGTCTGCTGAGCAGTTCTTC.

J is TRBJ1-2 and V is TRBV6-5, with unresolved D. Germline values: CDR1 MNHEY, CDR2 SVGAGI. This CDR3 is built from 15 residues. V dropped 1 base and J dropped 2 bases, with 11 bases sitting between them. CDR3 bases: TGTGCCAGCAGTTACTTGGGCGGGGTAAACTATGGCTACACCTTC. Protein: CASSYLGGVNYGYTF.

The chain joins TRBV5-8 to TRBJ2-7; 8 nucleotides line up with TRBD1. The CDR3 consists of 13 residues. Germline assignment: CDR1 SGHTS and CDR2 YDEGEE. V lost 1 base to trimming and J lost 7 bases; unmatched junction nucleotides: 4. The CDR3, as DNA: TGTGCCAGCAGCTTGCAGGGGGCGCGGGAGCAGTACTTC. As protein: CASSLQGAREQYF.

CDR3 sequence reads: CASSSITSPSGNTIYF. Here the CDR3 DNA reads TGTGCCAGCAGCTCGATCACGAGCCCCTCTGGAAACACCATATATTTT. The V and J genes are TRBV11-2 and TRBJ1-3; D remains ambiguous. This CDR3 spans 16 amino acids. Germline assignment: CDR1 SGHAT and CDR2 FQNNGV. V lost 4 bases and J lost 0, with 13 bases in between. Full variable domain (outside the CDR3, taken from reference TRBV11-2 and TRBJ1-3): EAGVAQSPRYKIIEKRQSVAFWCNPISGHATLYWYQQILGQGPKLLIQFQNNGVVDDSQLPKDRFSAERLKGVDSTLKIQPAKLEDSAVYLCASSSITSPSGNTIYFGEGSWLTVV.

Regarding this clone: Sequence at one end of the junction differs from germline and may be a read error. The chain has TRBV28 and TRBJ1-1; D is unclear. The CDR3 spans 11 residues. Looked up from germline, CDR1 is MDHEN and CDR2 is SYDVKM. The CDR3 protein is CARSLRGSAFF. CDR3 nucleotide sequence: TGTGCCAGAAGTTTGCGGGGATCGGCTTTCTTT. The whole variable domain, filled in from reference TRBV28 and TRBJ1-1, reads DVKVTQSSRYLVKRTGEKVFLECVQDMDHENMFWYRQDPGLGLRLIYFSYDVKMKEKGDIPEGYSVSREKKERFSLILESASTNQTSMYLCARSLRGSAFFGQGTRLTVV.

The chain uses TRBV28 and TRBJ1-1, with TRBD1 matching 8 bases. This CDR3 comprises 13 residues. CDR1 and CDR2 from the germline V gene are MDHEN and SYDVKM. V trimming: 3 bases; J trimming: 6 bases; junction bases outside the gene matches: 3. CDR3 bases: TGTGCCAGCAGTTTTCCGGACAGGGCTGAAGCTTTCTTT. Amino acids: CASSFPDRAEAFF.

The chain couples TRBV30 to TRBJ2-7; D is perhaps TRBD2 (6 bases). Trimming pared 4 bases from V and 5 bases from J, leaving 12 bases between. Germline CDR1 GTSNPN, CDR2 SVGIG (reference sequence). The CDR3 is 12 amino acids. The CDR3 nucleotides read TGTGCCTGGACGCGCGGGGCGGACGAGCAGTACTTC. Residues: CAWTRGADEQYF.

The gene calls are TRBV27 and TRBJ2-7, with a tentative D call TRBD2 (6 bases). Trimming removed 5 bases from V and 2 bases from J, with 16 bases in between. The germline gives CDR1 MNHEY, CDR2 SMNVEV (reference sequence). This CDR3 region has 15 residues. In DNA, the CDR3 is TGTGCCAGCAGTCCCGTAGTAGCGGATGCCTACGAGCAGTACTTC. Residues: CASSPVVADAYEQYF.

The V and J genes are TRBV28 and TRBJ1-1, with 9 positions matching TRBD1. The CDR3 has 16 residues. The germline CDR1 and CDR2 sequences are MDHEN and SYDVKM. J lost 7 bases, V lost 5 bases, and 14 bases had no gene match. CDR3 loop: CASSTDRGYREIEAFF. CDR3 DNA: TGTGCCAGCAGTACGGACAGGGGTTATCGTGAGATTGAAGCTTTCTTT.